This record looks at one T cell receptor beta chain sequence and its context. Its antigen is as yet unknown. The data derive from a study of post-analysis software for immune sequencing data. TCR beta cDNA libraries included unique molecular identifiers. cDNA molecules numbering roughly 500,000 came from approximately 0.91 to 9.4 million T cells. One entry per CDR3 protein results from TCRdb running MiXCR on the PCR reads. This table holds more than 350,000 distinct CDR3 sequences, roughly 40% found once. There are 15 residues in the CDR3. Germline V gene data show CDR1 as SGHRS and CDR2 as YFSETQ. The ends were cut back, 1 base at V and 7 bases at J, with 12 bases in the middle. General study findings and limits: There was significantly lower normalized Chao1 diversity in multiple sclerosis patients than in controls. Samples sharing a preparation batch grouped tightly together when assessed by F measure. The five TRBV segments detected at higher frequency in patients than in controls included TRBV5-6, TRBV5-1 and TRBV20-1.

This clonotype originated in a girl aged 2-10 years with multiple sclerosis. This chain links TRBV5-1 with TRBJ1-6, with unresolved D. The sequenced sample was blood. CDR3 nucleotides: TGCGCCAGCAGCTTGAGGACCGACAAAAATTCACCCCTCCACTTT. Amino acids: CASSLRTDKNSPLHF.